A single sample gave rise to the 32 T cell receptor beta chains below, sequenced in a study of blood T cell repertoires in COVID-19. Libraries were prepared by immunoSEQ multiplex PCR; TCRdb keeps only in-frame clonotypes and omits some of them. The sample holds fewer than 700,000 clones, about 89% seen once. Material: peripheral blood. The receptors were gathered from a woman aged 45-65 years with COVID-19, enrolled during active disease.

The chain links TRBV15 to TRBJ2-6, with TRBD1 identical over 9 bases. Germline CDR1 and CDR2: LNHNV and YYDKDF (reference sequence). Unmatched junction bases numbered 11, after V lost 5 bases and J lost 0 bases. The CDR3 contains 19 residues. CDR3 in DNA: TGTGCCACCAGCGTAGGCAATTACAGGGGGCTCTCTGGGGCCAACGTCCTGACTTTC. This gives the protein CATSVGNYRGLSGANVLTF.

The CDR3 reads CASSIQTGYFNQPQHF. CDR3 nucleotides: TGTGCCAGTAGTATCCAGACAGGATATTTCAATCAGCCCCAGCATTTT. This chain joins TRBV19 and TRBJ1-5; TRBD1 might be the D (6 bases). Germline V gene lookup returns CDR1 LNHDA and CDR2 SQIVND (reference sequence). Trimming stripped 3 bases from V and 3 bases from J, with 15 bases between. The CDR3 is 16 amino acids.

This chain uses TRBV6-1 with TRBJ1-5, with D perhaps matching TRBD1 (5 bases). The V gene lost 3 bases and the J gene lost 2 bases, with 8 bases spanning the gap. CDR1 is MNHNS, CDR2 SASEGT, per germline. This CDR3 has 14 residues. This CDR3 reads CASSDGGGNQPQHF. The DNA for the CDR3 is TGTGCCAGCAGTGACGGGGGAGGCAATCAGCCCCAGCATTTT.

Only one count was recorded for this clone. V and J are TRBV5-4 and TRBJ2-7, with 16 bases identical to TRBD2. The CDR3 totals 15 residues. V was pared by 4 bases and J by 9 bases, with 7 bases of the junction left unmatched. Germline V gives CDR1 SGHNT, CDR2 YYREEE (reference sequence). Written as DNA, the CDR3 is TGTGCCAGCAGCCAGGGACTAGCGGGGGGGACGGGGCAGTACTTC. Residues: CASSQGLAGGTGQYF. The variable domain in full, with the rest retrieved from reference TRBV5-4 and TRBJ2-7, is ETGVTQSPTHLIKTRGQQVTLRCSSQSGHNTVSWYQQALGQGPQFIFQYYREEENGRGNFPPRFSGLQFPNYSSELNVNALELDDSALYLCASSQGLAGGTGQYFGPGTRLTVT.

The chain has TRBV27 and TRBJ2-2, with TRBD1 matching 11 bases. The V gene's germline CDR1 is MNHEY and CDR2 SMNVEV (reference sequence). The CDR3 loop spans 14 amino acids. The junction had 5 bases not matched to a gene; V was cut back by 10 bases and J by 4 bases. CDR3 in amino acids: CATSGTGGTGELFF. In nucleotides, the CDR3 is TGTGCCACCTCGGGGACAGGGGGCACCGGGGAGCTGTTTTTT.

This CDR3 reads CSVGAGAVAEAFF. CDR3 nucleotide sequence: TGCAGCGTTGGTGCAGGGGCCGTCGCTGAAGCTTTCTTT. The chain joins TRBV29-1 to TRBJ1-1; a possible D gene is TRBD1 (6 bases). The germline V gene has CDR1 SQVTM and CDR2 ANQGSEA. V was trimmed by 4 bases and J by 6 bases, leaving 15 bases between them. CDR3 length: 13 amino acids.

This clone was found once. The CDR3 region is CASSPQGGWGYTF. CDR3 DNA sequence: TGTGCCAGCAGCCCGCAAGGGGGTTGGGGCTACACCTTC. The chain joins TRBV6-5 to TRBJ1-2; maybe TRBD1 (6 bases). This CDR3 has 13 amino acids. The germline CDR1 and CDR2 sequences are MNHEY and SVGAGI. V dropped 6 bases and J dropped 8 bases, with 16 bases sitting between them.

The chain recombines TRBV30 with TRBJ1-2, with D possibly matching TRBD1 (5 bases). CDR3 size: 12 residues. The germline CDR1 and CDR2 sequences are GTSNPN and SVGIG (reference sequence). V lost 5 bases, J lost 1 base, and 8 bases lay in between. In nucleotides, the CDR3 is TGTGCCTGGGACGGGGGTAACTATGGCTACACCTTC. The encoded protein is CAWDGGNYGYTF. The full variable domain, rest sourced from reference TRBV30 and TRBJ1-2, is SQTIHQWPATLVQPVGSPLSLECTVEGTSNPNLYWYRQAAGRGLQLLFYSVGIGQISSEVPQNLSASRPQDRQFILSSKKLLLSDSGFYLCAWDGGNYGYTFGSGTRLTVV.

CDR3 sequence (DNA): TGTGCCAGCAGCTTAGGGGCAGCCAACTACGAGCAGTACTTC. Translation gives CASSLGAANYEQYF. This rearrangement joins TRBV11-3 to TRBJ2-7, with D unclear. Germline V gives CDR1 SGHNT, CDR2 YENEEA. The CDR3 covers 14 residues. Between the trimmed V and J ends, which lost 1 base and 3 bases, there was a span of 10 bases.

V usage is TRBV12-3 or TRBV12-4 and J usage is TRBJ1-2; the D gene is possibly TRBD1 (5 bases). The CDR3 loop spans 12 amino acids. With 5 bases removed from V and 6 bases from J, the gap between germline ends came to 10 bases. In DNA, the CDR3 is TGTGCCAGCAGTCACACGGGGGATGGCTACACCTTC. It codes for CASSHTGDGYTF.

This clone showed up many times. The rearrangement links TRBV10-3 to TRBJ2-5; D unresolved. Germline V gene lookup returns CDR1 ENHRY and CDR2 SYGVKD. V lost 3 bases and J lost 3, with 5 bases in between. This CDR3 is built from 12 residues. CDR3 protein: CAISDGEETQYF. CDR3 in DNA: TGTGCCATCAGTGACGGAGAAGAGACCCAGTACTTC.

This clone was seen a handful of times. The chain combines TRBV7-9 with TRBJ1-5; tentative D call: TRBD1 (5 bases). This CDR3 has 14 residues. Germline CDR1 and CDR2: SEHNR and FQNEAQ (reference sequence). V was clipped by 3 bases and J by 5 bases, with 11 bases between them. CDR3 nucleotide sequence: TGTGCCAGCAGCTTTGGGGCGACGGATCAGCCCCAGCATTTT. It translates to CASSFGATDQPQHF.

The rearrangement uses TRBV10-3 and TRBJ1-6, with no clear D. The CDR3 totals 15 residues. V was cut by 2 bases and J by 7 bases, with 12 bases left in between. CDR1 is ENHRY and CDR2 is SYGVKD in the germline V gene. The CDR3 sequence is CAISEGTGKNSPLHF. Here the CDR3 DNA reads TGTGCCATCAGTGAGGGTACGGGAAAGAATTCACCCCTCCACTTT.

The gene calls are TRBV2 and TRBJ1-2, with TRBD1 matching 11 bases. The V segment lost 7 bases and the J segment 7 bases; nucleotides outside the gene matches: 8. CDR3 length: 14 residues. Germline CDR1 SNHLY, CDR2 FYNNEI. The CDR3 is CASIRDRGRIGYTF. Written as DNA, the CDR3 is TGTGCCAGCATTCGGGACAGGGGGAGGATTGGCTACACCTTC.

The chain employs TRBV2 and TRBJ2-1; D is unresolved. V lost 6 bases and J 10 bases, leaving 7 bases between the germline ends. Germline lookup yields CDR1 SNHLY and CDR2 FYNNEI. This CDR3 has 10 amino acids. The CDR3 bases are TGTGCCAGCAGCCTCAGAGAGCAGTTCTTC. Translation: CASSLREQFF.

The chain uses TRBV5-6 and TRBJ2-3; D remains ambiguous. The germline CDR1 and CDR2 sequences are SGHDT and YYEEEE. The ends were cut back, 0 bases at V and 9 bases at J, with 14 bases in the middle. The CDR3 totals 14 residues. The CDR3 is CASSLAGVPKTQYF. The DNA of the CDR3 is TGTGCCAGCAGCTTGGCCGGAGTCCCTAAAACGCAGTATTTT.

V is TRBV29-1 and J is TRBJ1-2, with a weak D call TRBD1 (6 bases). The V end was cut by 8 bases, the J end by 12 bases, with 10 bases between. This CDR3 region has 8 residues. Per germline, CDR1 SQVTM and CDR2 ANQGSEA. This chain's CDR3 is CSSGQHTF. CDR3 DNA sequence: TGCAGCTCAGGACAGCACACCTTC.

This chain uses TRBV29-1 with TRBJ2-7; 7 bases line up with TRBD1. The CDR3 spans 13 residues. Germline V gene sequence: CDR1 SQVTM, CDR2 ANQGSEA. The V gene end was trimmed by 5 bases and the J gene end by 2 bases; junction bases not matched to a gene: 6. This chain's CDR3 is CSVTGTDAYEQYF. DNA of the CDR3: TGCAGCGTTACCGGGACAGACGCCTACGAGCAGTACTTC.

The gene calls are TRBV11-2 and TRBJ2-7; D unclear. Germline-derived CDR1 and CDR2 are SGHAT and FQNNGV. V was shortened by 6 bases and J by 2 bases, with 14 bases between the two germline ends. The CDR3 contains 14 residues. CDR3 sequence reads: CASRVSINTYEQYF. DNA of the CDR3: TGTGCCAGCAGAGTTAGCATAAATACCTACGAGCAGTACTTC.

The chain has TRBV6-5 and TRBJ1-2; 9 bases are a match to TRBD1. The germline V gene encodes CDR1 MNHEY and CDR2 SVGAGI. CDR3 length equals 13 residues. V trimming: 11 bases; J trimming: 0 bases; junction bases outside the gene matches: 4. Here the CDR3 reads CASGTGTNYGYTF. The CDR3 nucleotides are TGTGCCTCCGGGACAGGGACTAACTATGGCTACACCTTC.

V gene TRBV5-4 combines with J gene TRBJ1-2, with TRBD1 identical over 9 bases. Germline V gene lookup returns CDR1 SGHNT and CDR2 YYREEE (reference sequence). This CDR3 comprises 13 residues. The V segment lost 4 bases and the J segment 6 bases; nucleotides outside the gene matches: 4. The CDR3 DNA is TGTGCCAGCAGCGCGGACAGGGGAAATGGCTACACCTTC. This encodes CASSADRGNGYTF.

J is TRBJ1-6 and V is TRBV10-3, with 7 nucleotides matching TRBD1. Germline CDR1 and CDR2: ENHRY and SYGVKD. V shed 10 bases and J 9 bases; nucleotides not matched to a gene: 15. This CDR3 is built from 15 residues. As DNA, the CDR3 is TGTGCCACTAGGGATACAGGGGCTAACTCTTCACCCCTCCACTTT. Translating gives CATRDTGANSSPLHF.

V and J are TRBV20-1 and TRBJ2-2; 7 bases are a match to TRBD1. This CDR3 has 15 residues. V was pared by 3 bases and J by 4 bases, with 8 bases of the junction left unmatched. Per germline, CDR1 DFQATT and CDR2 SNEGSKA (reference sequence). DNA for the CDR3: TGCAGTGCTAGTCCCCCCGGGACAGCCACCGGGGAGCTGTTTTTT. Amino acids: CSASPPGTATGELFF.

The chain employs TRBV19 and TRBJ1-2; the D gene is possibly TRBD1 (6 bases). V was shortened by 9 bases and J by 3 bases, with 11 bases between the two germline ends. The CDR3 length is 12 residues. Germline lookup yields CDR1 LNHDA and CDR2 SQIVND (reference sequence). The DNA for the CDR3 is TGTGCCAGCTACAGGGTGGACTATGGCTACACCTTC. Translating gives CASYRVDYGYTF.

The chain employs TRBV4-1 and TRBJ2-3; D unclear. Trimming cost V 0 bases and J 0 bases, with 7 bases left between them. The length of the CDR3 is 15 residues. The germline V gene encodes CDR1 MGHRA and CDR2 YSYEKL. The CDR3 DNA is TGCGCCAGCAGCCAAGAAGAGAGAAGCACAGATACGCAGTATTTT. This gives the protein CASSQEERSTDTQYF.

The V call is TRBV12-3 or TRBV12-4, the J call TRBJ1-3, with D uncertain. Between the trimmed V and J ends, which lost 7 bases and 9 bases, there was a span of 13 bases. The CDR3 runs 12 residues. The CDR3 DNA follows: TGTGCCAGCATGTGGGCCGTTGGCACCATATATTTT. This codes for CASMWAVGTIYF.

The chain uses TRBV5-4 and TRBJ1-4; 8 bases line up with TRBD1. After removal of 3 bases from V and 9 bases from J, the junction contained 10 bases not matched to a gene. The length of the CDR3 is 15 residues. Per the germline V gene, CDR1 is SGHNT and CDR2 is YYREEE (reference sequence). Here the CDR3 reads CASSSTGGNEKKLFF. In DNA form, the CDR3 reads TGTGCCAGCAGCTCCACAGGGGGAAATGAGAAAAAACTGTTTTTT.

The rearrangement links TRBV9 to TRBJ1-2; D uncertain. The V end was cut by 4 bases, the J end by 6 bases, with 13 bases between. Germline CDR1 and CDR2: SGDLS and YYNGEE. CDR3 length: 13 amino acids. The CDR3 reads CASSPGLSDGYTF. CDR3 DNA sequence: TGTGCCAGCAGCCCCGGACTTTCCGATGGCTACACCTTC.

The CDR3 coding sequence is TGTGCCAGCAGCCAAGCCGGAAGGGGCGGGGGCCCTTTGAACACTGAAGCTTTCTTT. Translating gives CASSQAGRGGGPLNTEAFF. This sequence joins TRBV3-1 (or the pseudogene TRBV3-2) and TRBJ1-1; maybe TRBD1 (6 bases). The V end lost 1 base, the J end lost 0 bases, and 21 bases lay between the germline ends. This CDR3 is built from 19 residues. Looked up from germline, CDR1 is LGHDT and CDR2 is YNNKEL (reference sequence).

The V and J genes are TRBV5-1 and TRBJ1-3, with D possibly being TRBD1 (6 bases). CDR3 length: 14 residues. Germline assignment: CDR1 SGHRS and CDR2 YFSETQ. The V and J ends lost 7 bases and 0 bases respectively, with 11 bases between them. In DNA, the CDR3 is TGCGCCAGCTCATGGGGGCTCTCTGGAAACACCATATATTTT. Residues: CASSWGLSGNTIYF. The whole variable domain, remainder taken from reference TRBV5-1 and TRBJ1-3, is KAGVTQTPRYLIKTRGQQVTLSCSPISGHRSVSWYQQTPGQGLQFLFEYFSETQRNKGNFPGRFSGRQFSNSRSEMNVSTLELGDSALYLCASSWGLSGNTIYFGEGSWLTVV.

The chain recombines TRBV7-2 with TRBJ2-3; 9 bases fit TRBD2. The CDR3 has 16 residues. Losses at the gene ends were 1 base for V and 3 bases for J; bases not matched to a gene: 5. Germline CDR1 SGHTA, CDR2 FQGNSA. The CDR3 bases are TGTGCCAGCAGCTTAGAGGGCGGGGGGGCTACAGATACGCAGTATTTT. It codes for CASSLEGGGATDTQYF. The entire variable domain, with the rest obtained from reference TRBV7-2 and TRBJ2-3, is as follows: GAGVSQSPSNKVTEKGKDVELRCDPISGHTALYWYRQSLGQGLEFLIYFQGNSAPDKSGLPSDRFSAERTGGSVSTLTIQRTQQEDSAVYLCASSLEGGGATDTQYFGPGTRLTVL.

This clone was picked up a small number of times. The rearrangement joins TRBV7-9 to TRBJ2-2; D might be TRBD1 (5 bases). The CDR3 runs to 18 residues. V was pared by 0 bases and J by 0 bases, with 14 bases between. CDR1 and CDR2 from the germline V gene are SEHNR and FQNEAQ (reference sequence). CDR3 region: CASSLAGRVESNTGELFF. The CDR3 nucleotides read TGTGCCAGCAGCTTAGCTGGCAGGGTCGAGTCGAACACCGGGGAGCTGTTTTTT.